Each of the 30 T cell receptor beta chains below was sequenced from the same sample in a study of blood T cell repertoires in COVID-19. Produced via immunoSEQ multiplex PCR; TCRdb's table is partial and in-frame only. The sample has some 120,000 clones, more than 90% seen once. Source material: peripheral blood. The receptors were sampled from a man aged 60 to 69 with COVID-19, enrolled during active disease.

The rearrangement links TRBV18 to TRBJ1-1; D unresolved. CDR1 and CDR2 from the germline V gene are KGHSH and LQKENI. CDR3 length: 11 residues. V was trimmed by 6 bases and J by 6 bases, leaving 8 bases between them. The CDR3 nucleotides read TGTGCCAGCTCCTCGGAGGCTGAAGCTTTCTTT. Amino acid sequence: CASSSEAEAFF. Together with reference TRBV18 and TRBJ1-1, the CDR3 gives the full variable domain: NAGVMQNPRHLVRRRGQEARLRCSPMKGHSHVYWYRQLPEEGLKFMVYLQKENIIDESGMPKERFSAEFPKEGPSILRIQQVVRGDSAAYFCASSSEAEAFFGQGTRLTVV.

The chain uses TRBV9 and TRBJ2-1; TRBD2 is a possible D gene (7 bases). The CDR3 covers 15 residues. V lost 1 base, J lost 5 bases, and 13 bases lay in between. Germline CDR1 is SGDLS and CDR2 is YYNGEE. CDR3 DNA sequence: TGTGCCAGCAGCGTAAGCGGGACACTAAACAATGAGCAGTTCTTC. This codes for CASSVSGTLNNEQFF. Complete variable domain (other parts from reference TRBV9 and TRBJ2-1): DSGVTQTPKHLITATGQRVTLRCSPRSGDLSVYWYQQSLDQGLQFLIQYYNGEERAKGNILERFSAQQFPDLHSELNLSSLELGDSALYFCASSVSGTLNNEQFFGPGTRLTVL.

This chain connects TRBV27 to TRBJ2-1; 7 nucleotides line up with TRBD2. V gave up 3 bases and J gave up 14 bases; unmatched junction bases: 4. CDR1 MNHEY and CDR2 SMNVEV come from the germline V gene (reference sequence). The CDR3 length is 11 residues. CDR3 residues: CASSFAGREFF. DNA for the CDR3: TGTGCCAGCAGTTTTGCGGGGAGGGAGTTCTTC.

In DNA form, the CDR3 reads TGTGCCAGTAGTAGACAGGGGTTCGGCTACACCTTC. Its translation is CASSRQGFGYTF. V usage is TRBV19 and J usage is TRBJ1-2; 8 bases match TRBD1. This CDR3 spans 12 amino acids. Per germline, CDR1 LNHDA and CDR2 SQIVND (reference sequence). The junction had 3 bases not matched to a gene; V was cut back by 4 bases and J by 8 bases.

The genes are TRBV5-1 and TRBJ1-1; 7 bases are a match to TRBD1. Germline V CDR1 and CDR2: SGHRS, YFSETQ. The CDR3 is 14 amino acids. V shed 3 bases, J shed 4 bases, and the junction held 6 bases outside the gene matches. Written as DNA, the CDR3 is TGCGCCAGCAGCTCCGGACAGGTTACCACTGAAGCTTTCTTT. Translated, it gives CASSSGQVTTEAFF. The variable domain in full, with the rest retrieved from reference TRBV5-1 and TRBJ1-1, is KAGVTQTPRYLIKTRGQQVTLSCSPISGHRSVSWYQQTPGQGLQFLFEYFSETQRNKGNFPGRFSGRQFSNSRSEMNVSTLELGDSALYLCASSSGQVTTEAFFGQGTRLTVV.

The J gene is TRBJ2-5, the V gene TRBV5-5; possible D gene TRBD1, 5 bases. The V end lost 0 bases, the J end lost 0 bases, and 9 bases lay between the germline ends. This CDR3 region has 15 residues. Germline CDR1 SGHKS, CDR2 YYEKEE (reference sequence). CDR3 nucleotides: TGTGCCAGCAGCTTGGTTATAGGGGACCAAGAGACCCAGTACTTC. It codes for CASSLVIGDQETQYF.

This chain uses TRBV6-4 with TRBJ2-2; 9 bases agree with TRBD2. The CDR3 loop spans 19 amino acids. Trimming took 3 bases from V and 4 from J; bases not matched to a gene: 15. CDR1 and CDR2 (germline): MRHNA, SNTAGT. CDR3 DNA sequence: TGTGCCAGCAGTGAGGTGTTGCGGGAGGGCCATTTTAGCACCGGGGAGCTGTTTTTT. This codes for CASSEVLREGHFSTGELFF.

The chain has TRBV7-2 and TRBJ2-7; 8 bases line up with TRBD2. Trimming cost V 5 bases and J 2 bases; bases outside gene matches: 8. This CDR3 is built from 15 residues. CDR1 is SGHTA, CDR2 FQGNSA, per germline. CDR3 in amino acids: CASSPDLAGAYEQYF. CDR3 bases: TGTGCCAGCAGCCCAGATCTAGCGGGTGCCTACGAGCAGTACTTC.

The rearrangement uses TRBV2 and TRBJ1-5, with 7 positions matching TRBD1. The CDR3 is 15 residues long. The V gene end was trimmed by 5 bases and the J gene end by 4 bases; junction bases not matched to a gene: 8. Germline CDR1 is SNHLY and CDR2 is FYNNEI. This CDR3 is CASSPRDRLNQPQHF. DNA of the CDR3: TGTGCCAGCAGTCCACGGGACAGACTAAATCAGCCCCAGCATTTT.

This clone was seen a handful of times. The chain recombines TRBV4-1 with TRBJ1-2; 11 bases fit TRBD1. The CDR3 spans 17 residues. The germline CDR1 and CDR2 sequences are MGHRA and YSYEKL. V lost 1 base, J lost 5 bases, and 9 bases stayed unmatched. This CDR3 is CASSQGHGQGAGYGYTF. CDR3 nucleotide sequence: TGCGCCAGCAGCCAAGGCCACGGACAGGGGGCCGGGTATGGCTACACCTTC.

This chain uses TRBV19 with TRBJ1-5; 9 bases agree with TRBD1. This CDR3 has 15 amino acids. Trimming at V came to 6 bases and at J to 5 bases, leaving 8 bases not matched to a gene. Germline loops: CDR1 LNHDA, CDR2 SQIVND (reference sequence). The CDR3 region has the DNA TGTGCCAGTAGAAACGGGGGACAGGGCTATCAGCCCCAGCATTTT. This codes for CASRNGGQGYQPQHF.

V usage is TRBV7-2 and J usage is TRBJ2-1, with no clear D. The CDR3 spans 17 residues. CDR1 is SGHTA and CDR2 is FQGNSA in the germline V gene. Trimming pared 2 bases from V and 0 bases from J, leaving 14 bases between. CDR3 bases: TGTGCCAGCAGCTTAAAATGGAGACTCCACTCCTACAATGAGCAGTTCTTC. Its protein product is CASSLKWRLHSYNEQFF.

The CDR3 loop reads CASSSSGRPTDTQYF. The CDR3 region has the DNA TGTGCCAGCAGCTCTAGCGGGAGGCCCACAGATACGCAGTATTTT. The chain couples TRBV11-2 to TRBJ2-3; 11 nucleotides match TRBD2. The germline V gene has CDR1 SGHAT and CDR2 FQNNGV. The CDR3 covers 15 residues. V was pared by 4 bases and J by 2 bases, with 2 bases of the junction left unmatched.

The sample holds one count of this clone. This chain joins TRBV10-1 and TRBJ2-1, with unresolved D. CDR3 length: 14 amino acids. Germline V gives CDR1 WNHNN, CDR2 SYGVQD (reference sequence). The ends were cut back, 1 base at V and 7 bases at J, with 11 bases in the middle. CDR3 nucleotides: TGCGCCAGCAGTGAGTATTCCCTAGAGAATGAGCAGTTCTTC. Translated, it gives CASSEYSLENEQFF.

The chain combines TRBV4-1 with TRBJ1-2; D is unresolved. Looked up from germline, CDR1 is MGHRA and CDR2 is YSYEKL. This CDR3 spans 17 amino acids. V lost 4 bases to trimming and J lost 0 bases, with 18 bases between them. CDR3 DNA sequence: TGCGCCAGCAGCCCGCAATACGTGAGCCATGCTAACTATGGCTACACCTTC. Translation: CASSPQYVSHANYGYTF.

The table lists this clone with a count of one. This chain joins TRBV29-1 and TRBJ2-3; 12 bases line up with TRBD2. Per the germline V gene, CDR1 is SQVTM and CDR2 is ANQGSEA. The trim removed 6 bases at V and 0 bases at J, leaving 1 base unmatched. The CDR3 consists of 14 residues. This chain's CDR3 is CSVGTSGSTDTQYF. The CDR3 region has the DNA TGCAGCGTCGGGACTAGCGGGAGCACAGATACGCAGTATTTT.

This clone has only one observation. The chain recombines TRBV28 with TRBJ1-5; TRBD1 might be the D (5 bases). The CDR3 spans 12 residues. CDR1 and CDR2 (germline): MDHEN, SYDVKM. Trimming left V 10 bases short and J 5 bases short, with 12 bases between. CDR3 amino acids: CAIGGFDQPQHF. The CDR3 region has the DNA TGTGCCATCGGGGGATTCGATCAGCCCCAGCATTTT. Looking up the rest from reference TRBV28 and TRBJ1-5 gives the full variable domain: DVKVTQSSRYLVKRTGEKVFLECVQDMDHENMFWYRQDPGLGLRLIYFSYDVKMKEKGDIPEGYSVSREKKERFSLILESASTNQTSMYLCAIGGFDQPQHFGDGTRLSIL.

V and J are TRBV6-6 and TRBJ2-1; 7 nucleotides line up with TRBD2. Trimming took 6 bases from V and 6 from J; bases not matched to a gene: 14. Per the germline V gene, CDR1 is MNHNY and CDR2 is SVGAGI (reference sequence). The CDR3 totals 16 residues. As DNA, the CDR3 is TGTGCCAGCAGGGCCTCGGTCAGCGGGATTAGCAATGAGCAGTTCTTC. The encoded protein is CASRASVSGISNEQFF.

This clone was counted a single time. This chain links TRBV4-2 with TRBJ2-1; 9 bases align to TRBD2. Per germline, CDR1 LGHNA and CDR2 YNFKEQ. V was clipped by 1 base and J by 2 bases; unmatched bases: 0. The CDR3 loop spans 15 amino acids. The CDR3 DNA is TGTGCCAGCAGCCAAGCTAGCGGGGCCTACAATGAGCAGTTCTTC. Protein: CASSQASGAYNEQFF.

The chain has TRBV7-6 and TRBJ2-7; the match to TRBD2 covers 9 bases. J lost 3 bases, V lost 6 bases, and 3 bases had no gene match. The length of the CDR3 is 13 residues. CDR1 is SGHVS and CDR2 is FNYEAQ in the germline V gene. The CDR3 is CASSATSGYEQYF. CDR3 nucleotide sequence: TGTGCCAGCAGTGCGACTAGCGGCTACGAGCAGTACTTC.

V gene TRBV5-1 combines with J gene TRBJ1-6; 8 bases align to TRBD1. Unmatched junction bases numbered 2, after V lost 5 bases and J lost 7 bases. The CDR3 has 13 residues. Per germline, CDR1 SGHRS and CDR2 YFSETQ. The CDR3 nucleotides are TGCGCCAGCAGGACAGGGGAAAATTCACCCCTCCACTTT. Residues: CASRTGENSPLHF.

The chain joins TRBV12-3 or TRBV12-4 to TRBJ2-2; D gene ambiguous. The V gene lost 8 bases and the J gene lost 5 bases, with 9 bases spanning the gap. The CDR3 contains 12 residues. The CDR3 coding sequence is TGTGCCAGCGGGCATTCTACCGGGGAGCTGTTTTTT. Amino acid sequence: CASGHSTGELFF.

This chain uses TRBV5-4 with TRBJ1-2, with D perhaps TRBD1 (6 bases). This CDR3 has 14 amino acids. Trimming took off 4 bases at V and 2 bases at J, with 12 bases between the two ends. Germline CDR1 SGHNT, CDR2 YYREEE (reference sequence). CDR3 coding DNA: TGTGCCAGCAGCCGTGACAGGACGAACTATGGCTACACCTTC. Protein product: CASSRDRTNYGYTF.

This chain joins TRBV19 and TRBJ1-6; D uncertain. This CDR3 has 15 amino acids. Trimming stripped 3 bases from V and 7 bases from J, with 13 bases between. CDR1 is LNHDA, CDR2 SQIVND, per germline (reference sequence). The CDR3 spells CASSIRGERNSPLHF. Here the CDR3 DNA reads TGTGCCAGTAGTATCCGGGGAGAACGGAATTCACCCCTCCACTTT.

In this sample, this clone turned up a few times. This rearrangement joins TRBV9 to TRBJ2-7, with TRBD1 matching 9 bases. In germline, CDR1 is SGDLS, CDR2 YYNGEE. V trimming: 3 bases; J trimming: 9 bases; junction bases outside the gene matches: 16. The CDR3 covers 16 residues. In nucleotides, the CDR3 is TGTGCCAGCAGCGCTGGAGAGGGAGACAGGGGGGCCGGGCAGTACTTC. Translation: CASSAGEGDRGAGQYF.

The chain couples TRBV28 to TRBJ1-1; 7 positions match TRBD1. J gave up 4 bases and V 5 bases, and 7 bases lay outside the gene matches. The length of the CDR3 is 14 residues. Germline CDR1 is MDHEN and CDR2 is SYDVKM. CDR3 in DNA: TGTGCCAGCAGTAAGGACAGGTCGAGCACTGAAGCTTTCTTT. It is translated as CASSKDRSSTEAFF.

The rearrangement uses TRBV5-1 and TRBJ2-1; 10 positions match TRBD2. CDR3 length: 15 amino acids. Germline loops: CDR1 SGHRS, CDR2 YFSETQ. V trimming: 2 bases; J trimming: 6 bases; junction bases outside the gene matches: 5. The CDR3 region has the DNA TGCGCCAGCAGCTTCAGCGGGAGGGCCCTCAATGAGCAGTTCTTC. Its translation: CASSFSGRALNEQFF.

V is TRBV24-1 and J is TRBJ1-1; tentatively, D is TRBD1 (6 bases). Trimming shortened V by 0 bases and J by 5 bases, and 18 bases separated the two germline ends. Germline V gene sequence: CDR1 KGHDR, CDR2 SFDVKD. The CDR3 spans 17 residues. CDR3 sequence reads: CATSDLWGPTAWTEAFF. In nucleotides, the CDR3 is TGTGCCACCAGTGATTTGTGGGGGCCCACCGCCTGGACTGAAGCTTTCTTT.

The chain combines TRBV4-2 with TRBJ1-3; D unresolved. CDR1 LGHNA and CDR2 YNFKEQ come from the germline V gene. CDR3 size: 15 residues. V shed 4 bases and J shed 0 bases, with 10 bases lying between them. CDR3 sequence: CASSPLGSSGNTIYF. The CDR3 region has the DNA TGTGCCAGCAGCCCCCTGGGGAGCTCTGGAAACACCATATATTTT.

This chain connects TRBV4-3 to TRBJ2-7; TRBD2 matches at 7 bases. Germline V lookup: CDR1 LGHNA, CDR2 YSLEER. The CDR3 runs 14 residues. The J segment lost 4 bases and the V segment lost 0 bases, leaving 3 bases of the junction unmatched. The CDR3 loop reads CASSQERGGYEQYF. The CDR3, as DNA: TGCGCCAGCAGCCAAGAAAGGGGAGGGTACGAGCAGTACTTC.